This TCR beta chain was found in a study of beta chain features in type 1 diabetes listed by TCRdb under 2018. In the study overall: No differences in mean age, gender distribution, total cell number or subset yield were found between patients and healthy donors. The study compared the TCRB repertoires of sorted circulating CD4+ T cell subsets in recently diagnosed type 1 diabetes patients with those in matched healthy donors. A total of about 99,000,000 sorted cells were examined across all samples, and RNA yield correlated strongly with the number of cells per subset. Regulatory and stem cell-like memory subsets were isolated from only 8 patients and roughly eight healthy donors, whereas naive and central memory subsets came from all 30 or so donors.

Overall study outcomes, separate from this receptor: At VDJ recombination sites, patients with type 1 diabetes made fewer insertions and deleted more nucleotides, a pattern implying thymic rearrangement abnormalities. Because the HLA sub-analyses included only small numbers of individuals, any influence of HLA type on TCRB rearrangement was left unresolved. PCR might favor shorter templates, but patient and control samples were amplified and corrected together, so any skew would affect both groups equally. Naive, central memory and regulatory TCRB repertoires appeared to be more similar among patients than among healthy donors. Because cDNA was sequenced instead of genomic DNA, highly expressing activated cells could be over-represented, though the groups showed no difference in activation or CD3 levels. Type 1 diabetes patients showed a moderate but significant shortening of TCRB CDR3 length in all four CD4+ subsets.

About this clone itself: The clone's antigen remains unknown. Qualities for individual bases were not recorded, and no much larger clone is one base off.

V sheds 0 bases and J sheds 13 bases, leaving 11 bases between their ends. The CDR3 holds 13 amino acids from the cysteine to the phenylalanine. Just the 39-base CDR3 DNA is kept, in frame starting at base 1. CDR1 and CDR2 are drawn from the germline V gene: SGDLS, YYNGEE. Each donor gave one peripheral blood draw, averaging roughly 0.11 L, which was collected into heparinised tubes. Naive, central memory, regulatory and stem cell-like memory CD4+ T cells were sorted on a BD FACSAria II using a panel including CD45RO, CCR7, CD25, CD127, CD95 and CD27. Purity was above 95% for every sorted population. Right away, PBMCs were isolated by Lymphoprep density gradient centrifugation and were stained directly, with no culture step. So that batch effects would be minimized, each experiment stained and sorted samples in pairs, pairing one healthy donor with one patient. All of the isolated RNA was reverse transcribed with the High Capacity cDNA Reverse Transcription Kit, so expressed TCRB transcripts were sequenced. Naive, central memory and regulatory T cell samples underwent deep immunoSEQ sequencing, averaging about 3.57 million total reads per sample. Sorted cells were lysed in RLT buffer, and RNA was extracted using DNase-treated RNeasy Micro or Mini kits according to cell number. Each cell subset was processed on its own to prevent cross-contamination, while patient and healthy donor samples were processed together. The immunoSEQ multiplex PCR was used to amplify TCRB sequences from cDNA, generating 87-bp fragments that spanned the CDR3 region. Sequencing of the amplicons was done on the Illumina HiSeq platform. As for how the authors treated the data: Synthetic template baselines were used to correct PCR bias computationally, reads within Hamming distance 2 were collapsed, and singletons that could not be merged were discarded. Reads were aligned against IMGT so that V, D and J genes, CDR3 length and insertions or deletions at six rearrangement sites could be assigned. Within each subset, clonotype counts were normalized to the number of sorted cells before true diversity and Gini coefficients were calculated with the tcR R package. The overlap coefficient, calculated on TCRB nucleotide sequences, was used to quantify repertoire sharing. Out-of-frame TCRB sequences from naive cells were analyzed to stand in for the pre-selection repertoire. TCRdb stores this immuneACCESS table with in-frame sequences only. Part of the clones is absent; in the studies checked, under half of the shortfall reflects unresolved V genes, and no reason is known for the rest. V, J and clone size are those of that table, while D and trimming were read from the DNA. The sample data list roughly 230,000 clones, and roughly a tenth of these were observed just once. The ten largest clones add up to 0.017% of the sample.

In this chain, TRBV9 is recombined with TRBJ1-6, and TRBD1 may be the D gene, going by 6 matching bases. Sequenced material: naive CD4+ T cells from blood. According to the study, the label for this sample's cell subset or site signals: true naive CD4+ T cells. The TCR was taken from a man aged 30 to 45 with type 1 diabetes. The CDR3 region reads CASSVADRPPLHF. The sequence in DNA is TGTGCCAGCAGCGTAGCAGACAGGCCGCCCCTCCACTTT.